The subject of this entry is one T cell receptor (beta chain). These data come from a study of monozygotic twins with inflammatory bowel disease. It was roughly 3.5 ug of total RNA that each TCR library used. Eight separate reactions per sample yielded the cDNA. cDNA for TCRalpha and TCRbeta was amplified by nested PCRs of roughly 16 then nine to ten cycles. TCRdb reanalyzed the 5' RACE reads and collapses them to one entry per CDR3 protein, without DNA. Recorded for this sample: roughly 200,000 distinct CDR3 sequences. Whole-blood RNA isolation (total RNA) proceeded without T cell sorting. This CDR3 contains 15 residues.

Sample: blood. The chain uses TRBV12-3 or TRBV12-4 and TRBJ1-5; checking the TCRdb D call of TRBD1 is not possible without DNA. The receptor was isolated from a human donor with ulcerative colitis or Crohn's disease, or a healthy co-twin of an affected twin (not recorded which). CDR3 amino acids: CASSIQRGGNQPQHF.